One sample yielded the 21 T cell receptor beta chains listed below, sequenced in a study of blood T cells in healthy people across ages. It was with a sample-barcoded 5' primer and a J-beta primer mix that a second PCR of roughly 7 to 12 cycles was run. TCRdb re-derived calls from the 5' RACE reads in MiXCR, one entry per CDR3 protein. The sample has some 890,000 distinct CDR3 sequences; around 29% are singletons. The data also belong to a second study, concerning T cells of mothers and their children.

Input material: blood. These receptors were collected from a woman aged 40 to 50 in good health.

CDR3 loop: CASSLGQVPSGNTIYF. The CDR3 bases are TGTGCCAGCAGCTTAGGACAGGTGCCCTCTGGAAACACCATATATTTT. This chain links TRBV7-8 with TRBJ1-3; D may be TRBD1 (6 bases). The CDR3 contains 16 residues. The V end lost 1 base, the J end lost 0 bases, and 10 bases lay between the germline ends. Germline CDR1 reads SGHVS; CDR2 reads FQNEAQ.

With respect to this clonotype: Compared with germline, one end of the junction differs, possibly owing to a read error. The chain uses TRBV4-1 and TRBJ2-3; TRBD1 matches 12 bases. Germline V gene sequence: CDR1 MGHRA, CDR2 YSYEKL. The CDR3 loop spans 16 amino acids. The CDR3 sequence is CASSHRDRGLTDMQYF. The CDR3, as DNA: TGCGCCAGCAGCCACAGGGACAGGGGGCTCACAGATATGCAGTATTTT.

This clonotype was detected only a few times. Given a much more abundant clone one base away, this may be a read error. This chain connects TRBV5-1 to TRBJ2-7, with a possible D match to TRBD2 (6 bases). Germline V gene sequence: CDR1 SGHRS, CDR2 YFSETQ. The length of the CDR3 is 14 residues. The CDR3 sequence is CASSLGGAAYGQYF. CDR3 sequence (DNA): TGCGCCAGCAGCTTGGGCGGGGCAGCCTACGGGCAGTACTTC.

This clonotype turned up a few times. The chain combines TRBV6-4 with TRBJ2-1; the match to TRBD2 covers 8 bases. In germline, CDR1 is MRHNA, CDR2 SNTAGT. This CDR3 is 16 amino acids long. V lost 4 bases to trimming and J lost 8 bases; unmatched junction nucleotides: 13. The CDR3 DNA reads TGTGCCAGCAGTGGCCCGGGGGGGGGAGCTGTGGATGAGCAGTTCTTC. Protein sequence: CASSGPGGGAVDEQFF.

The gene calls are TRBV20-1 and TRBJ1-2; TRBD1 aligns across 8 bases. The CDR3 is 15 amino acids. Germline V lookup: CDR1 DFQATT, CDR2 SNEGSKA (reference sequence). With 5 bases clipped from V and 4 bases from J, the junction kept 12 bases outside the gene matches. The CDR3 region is CSAGLPDRAFYGYTF. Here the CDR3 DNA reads TGCAGTGCTGGACTGCCGGACAGGGCCTTCTATGGCTACACCTTC.

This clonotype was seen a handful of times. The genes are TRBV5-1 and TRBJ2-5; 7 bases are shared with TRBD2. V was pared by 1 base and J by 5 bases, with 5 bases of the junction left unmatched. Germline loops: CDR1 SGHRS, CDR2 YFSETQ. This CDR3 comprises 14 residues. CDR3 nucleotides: TGCGCCAGCAGCTTGATGAGGGGAGGGGAGACCCAGTACTTC. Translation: CASSLMRGGETQYF.

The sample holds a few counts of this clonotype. CDR3 region: CASSYLAGGLNEQFF. The CDR3 nucleotides are TGTGCCAGCAGTTACCTAGCGGGGGGGCTCAATGAGCAGTTCTTC. The chain employs TRBV12-3 or TRBV12-4 and TRBJ2-1, with 12 bases lining up with TRBD2. With V trimmed by 4 bases and J by 6 bases, 4 bases remained unmatched. The length of the CDR3 is 15 residues.

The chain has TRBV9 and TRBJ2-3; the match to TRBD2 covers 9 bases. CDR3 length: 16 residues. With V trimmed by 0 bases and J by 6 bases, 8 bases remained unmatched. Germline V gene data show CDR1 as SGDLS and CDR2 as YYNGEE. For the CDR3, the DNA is TGTGCCAGCAGCGTAGGGACTAGCGATCTAACTGATACGCAGTATTTT. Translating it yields CASSVGTSDLTDTQYF.

The CDR3 DNA reads TGTGCCAGCTCTGGCGGCGTTCAAAGAAGAGAGACCCAGTACTTC. Its translation is CASSGGVQRRETQYF. The chain couples TRBV7-2 to TRBJ2-5; unclear D gene. Germline assignment: CDR1 SGHTA and CDR2 FQGNSA. Deletions cut 8 bases from V and 4 bases from J, with 20 bases between. The CDR3 is 15 residues long.

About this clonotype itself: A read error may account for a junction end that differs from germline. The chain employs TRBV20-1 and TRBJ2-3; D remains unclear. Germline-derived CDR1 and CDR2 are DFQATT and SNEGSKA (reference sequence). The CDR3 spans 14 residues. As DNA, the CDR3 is TGCAGTGCTAGAGATAAGTTGAGCACGGATACGCAGTATTTT. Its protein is CSARDKLSTDTQYF.

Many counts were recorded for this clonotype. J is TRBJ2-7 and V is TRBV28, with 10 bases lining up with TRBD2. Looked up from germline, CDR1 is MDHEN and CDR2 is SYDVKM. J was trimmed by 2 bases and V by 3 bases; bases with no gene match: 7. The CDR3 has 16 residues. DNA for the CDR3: TGTGCCAGCAGTTTCCCCGGACTAGCGGCCCCCTACGAGCAGTACTTC. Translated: CASSFPGLAAPYEQYF.

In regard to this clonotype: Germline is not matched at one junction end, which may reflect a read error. The CDR3 DNA reads as TGTGCCAGCAGCCTATCCTACGCCAGTTACAATGAACAGTTCTTC. Protein: CASSLSYASYNEQFF. The gene calls are TRBV28 and TRBJ2-1; D gene uncertain. The germline V gene encodes CDR1 MDHEN and CDR2 SYDVKM. The CDR3 covers 15 residues.

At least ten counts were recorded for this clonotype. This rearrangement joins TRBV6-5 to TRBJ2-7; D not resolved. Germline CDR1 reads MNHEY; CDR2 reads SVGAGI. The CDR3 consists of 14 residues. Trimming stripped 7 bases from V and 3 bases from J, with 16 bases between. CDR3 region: CASTWAVVNYEQYF. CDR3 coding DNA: TGTGCCAGCACTTGGGCAGTAGTAAACTACGAGCAGTACTTC.

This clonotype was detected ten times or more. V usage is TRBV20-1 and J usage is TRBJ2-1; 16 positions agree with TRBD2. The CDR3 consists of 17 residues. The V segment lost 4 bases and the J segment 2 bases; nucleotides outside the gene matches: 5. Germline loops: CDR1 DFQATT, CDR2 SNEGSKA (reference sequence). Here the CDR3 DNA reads TGCAGTGCTAAGGGACTAGCGGGGGGGATCGCCTACAATGAGCAGTTCTTC. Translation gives CSAKGLAGGIAYNEQFF.

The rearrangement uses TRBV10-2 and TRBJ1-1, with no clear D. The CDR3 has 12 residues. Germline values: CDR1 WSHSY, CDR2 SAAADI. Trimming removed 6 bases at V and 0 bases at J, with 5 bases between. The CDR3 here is CASRQMNTEAFF. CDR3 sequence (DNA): TGCGCCAGCAGACAGATGAACACTGAAGCTTTCTTT.

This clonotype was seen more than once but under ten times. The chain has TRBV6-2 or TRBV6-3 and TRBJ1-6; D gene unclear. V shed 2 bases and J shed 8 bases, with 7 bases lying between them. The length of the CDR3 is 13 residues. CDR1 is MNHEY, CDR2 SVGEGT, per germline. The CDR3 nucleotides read TGTGCCAGCAGTTACCCCGGGGATTCACCCCTCCACTTT. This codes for CASSYPGDSPLHF.

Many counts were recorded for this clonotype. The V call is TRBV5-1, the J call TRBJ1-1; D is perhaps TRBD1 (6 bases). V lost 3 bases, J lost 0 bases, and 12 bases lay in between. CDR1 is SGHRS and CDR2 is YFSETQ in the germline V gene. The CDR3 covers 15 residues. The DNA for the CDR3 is TGCGCCAGCAGCTCCCTACAGGGCATGAACACTGAAGCTTTCTTT. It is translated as CASSSLQGMNTEAFF. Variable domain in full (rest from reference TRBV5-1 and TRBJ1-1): KAGVTQTPRYLIKTRGQQVTLSCSPISGHRSVSWYQQTPGQGLQFLFEYFSETQRNKGNFPGRFSGRQFSNSRSEMNVSTLELGDSALYLCASSSLQGMNTEAFFGQGTRLTVV.

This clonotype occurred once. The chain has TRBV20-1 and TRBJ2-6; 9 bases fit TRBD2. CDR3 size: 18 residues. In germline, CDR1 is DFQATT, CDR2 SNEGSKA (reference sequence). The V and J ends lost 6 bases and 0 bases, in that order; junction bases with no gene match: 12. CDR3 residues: CSADLTSGANSGANVLTF. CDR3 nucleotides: TGCAGTGCGGACTTGACTAGCGGAGCGAACTCTGGGGCCAACGTCCTGACTTTC.

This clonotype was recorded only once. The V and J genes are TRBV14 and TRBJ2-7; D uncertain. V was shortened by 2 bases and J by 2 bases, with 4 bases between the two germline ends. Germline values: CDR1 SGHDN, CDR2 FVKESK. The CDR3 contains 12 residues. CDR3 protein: CASSQHPYEQYF. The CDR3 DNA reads TGTGCCAGCAGCCAACACCCCTACGAGCAGTACTTC.

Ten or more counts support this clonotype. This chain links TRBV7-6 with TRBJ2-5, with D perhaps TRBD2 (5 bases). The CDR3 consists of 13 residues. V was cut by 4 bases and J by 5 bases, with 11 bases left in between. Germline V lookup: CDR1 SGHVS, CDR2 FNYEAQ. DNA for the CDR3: TGTGCCAGCAGCTGGCGGGCTGGGGAGACCCAGTACTTC. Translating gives CASSWRAGETQYF.

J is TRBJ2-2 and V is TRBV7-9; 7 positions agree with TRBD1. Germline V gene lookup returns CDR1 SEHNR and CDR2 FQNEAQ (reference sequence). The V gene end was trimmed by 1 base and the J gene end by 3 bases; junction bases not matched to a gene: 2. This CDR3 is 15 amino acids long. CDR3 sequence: CASSLGQGHTGELFF. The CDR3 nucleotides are TGTGCCAGCAGCTTAGGACAGGGACACACCGGGGAGCTGTTTTTT.